This T cell receptor (beta chain) was sequenced during a study of regulatory T cells in long-lasting Graves disease. Whole-study findings and limits: Few sampled subjects may have lowered accuracy. TCR diversity was lower in persistent than newly diagnosed Graves' disease. Fewer public clonotypes were shared by new patients (around 1,000) than by persistent patients (around 2,900).

The sample holds many counts of this clonotype. The antigen is unknown. Trimming removed 3 bases at V and 5 bases at J, with 7 bases between. Germline values: CDR1 DFQATT, CDR2 SNEGSKA (reference sequence). The CDR3 is 11 amino acids. Arm-PCR of CDR3 regions with iRepertoire HTBI primers generated TCR beta libraries. TCRdb re-called the multiplex PCR reads with MiXCR, one entry per CDR3 protein. The sample records over 400,000 distinct CDR3 sequences, 14% being singletons. Time point: newly diagnosed GD, antithyroid drugs for less than 3 months. PBMC RNA served as the TCR library source. These data are also associated with another study on T cells in Graves' hyperthyroidism and ophthalmopathy.

This TCR came from a woman between 45 and 65 years old with Graves disease. This chain joins TRBV20-1 and TRBJ2-5; the D is unclear. This sample comprised peripheral blood mononuclear cells (PBMCs), obtained at new diagnosis, from a patient treated with antithyroid drugs. The CDR3 is CSASTPETQYF. CDR3 sequence (DNA): TGCAGTGCTAGCACGCCGGAGACCCAGTACTTC.